This T cell receptor (beta chain) was obtained from a study of shared clonotypes between healthy human individuals. Across the study: CD4 naive and CD4 memory each took three plates per donor, while CD8 naive took two and CD8 memory one.

CDR1 and CDR2 from the germline V gene are LNHDA and SQIVND (reference sequence). The CDR3 totals 14 residues. V was shortened by 1 base and J by 3 bases, with 10 bases between the two germline ends. Study conclusions and caveats: Clonotypes shared by all four donors outscored non-shared clonotypes in generation probability. Naive subsets usually exceeded memory subsets in estimated richness.

The naive CD8 subset, CD45RO-negative cells positively selected for CCR7, excluded terminally differentiated effector memory CD45RA+ cells. Notes on this clone: Its matching antigen is unknown.

The assay was carried out at the deep level. TCRdb keeps only in-frame clones here, not all; method: immunoSEQ multiplex PCR. The table records 800,000 to 950,000 clones, about 97% of them present only once. The V and J genes are TRBV19 and TRBJ2-7, with D possibly being TRBD1 (6 bases). The clonotype comes from a man aged 25-45 years in good health. Sequenced sample: naive CD8+ T cells sorted from blood. CDR3 region: CASSIVPGDYEQYF. Written as DNA, the CDR3 is TGTGCCAGTAGTATAGTGCCAGGGGACTACGAGCAGTACTTC.